Listed here are 11 T cell receptor beta chains from one sample, sequenced in a study of T cell repertoires in cytomegalovirus infection. Their specific antigens are unknown. TCRdb re-derived calls from the reads in MiXCR, one entry per CDR3 protein. The sample has roughly 860,000 distinct CDR3 sequences; about 31% are singletons. Sequenced material: cultured CD8+ T cells from PBMCs, taken from culture after CMV antigen stimulation. The receptor set was obtained from a human donor in good health (CMV status not recorded). Some clones in this sample may be carry-over from other donors' samples.

The chain employs TRBV5-4 and TRBJ1-1; tentative D call: TRBD1 (5 bases). In germline, CDR1 is SGHNT, CDR2 YYREEE (reference sequence). This CDR3 spans 14 amino acids. V was shortened by 0 bases and J by 2 bases, with 8 bases between the two germline ends. CDR3 region: CASSLEGNNTEAFF. CDR3 DNA sequence: TGTGCCAGCAGCTTGGAGGGGAACAACACTGAAGCTTTCTTT.

This clonotype has more than one count but fewer than ten. The chain carries TRBV6-5 and TRBJ2-2; D gene uncertain. The CDR3 is 15 amino acids. Germline CDR1 and CDR2: MNHEY and SVGAGI. V was cut by 5 bases and J by 3 bases, with 13 bases left in between. The chain's CDR3 is CASSNLGIYTGELFF. CDR3 coding DNA: TGTGCCAGCAGTAACCTGGGAATCTACACCGGGGAGCTGTTTTTT.

This clonotype came up a few times. This chain connects TRBV19 to TRBJ1-1; tentative D call: TRBD1 (6 bases). The CDR3 is 14 residues long. V was clipped by 5 bases and J by 3 bases, with 13 bases between them. In germline, CDR1 is LNHDA, CDR2 SQIVND (reference sequence). CDR3 sequence (DNA): TGTGCCAGTAGTTACGACCGGGGGCACACTGAAGCTTTCTTT. It codes for CASSYDRGHTEAFF.

The chain employs TRBV27 and TRBJ1-2, with D uncertain. With 5 bases removed from V and 0 bases from J, the gap between germline ends came to 7 bases. The CDR3 runs to 13 residues. CDR1 is MNHEY, CDR2 SMNVEV, per germline (reference sequence). In DNA form, the CDR3 reads TGTGCCAGCAGTAAGGAAGCTAACTATGGCTACACCTTC. The encoded protein is CASSKEANYGYTF.

This clonotype has ten or more counts. This rearrangement joins TRBV6-2 or TRBV6-3 to TRBJ2-5, with 8 bases that match TRBD2. This CDR3 is built from 18 residues. Per the germline V gene, CDR1 is MNHEY and CDR2 is SVGEGT. V lost 0 bases and J lost 0; bases outside the gene matches: 9. CDR3 DNA: TGTGCCAGCAGTTACTCGGTACTAGCGGCCGGATACCAAGAGACCCAGTACTTC. This translates into CASSYSVLAAGYQETQYF.

The chain employs TRBV7-8 and TRBJ2-1; D gene unclear. The germline V and J ends were trimmed by 8 bases and 8 bases, with 10 bases remaining between them. This CDR3 comprises 11 residues. In germline, CDR1 is SGHVS, CDR2 FQNEAQ. As DNA, the CDR3 is TGTGCCAGCGTCTTTGGACATGAGCAGTTCTTC. It codes for CASVFGHEQFF.

The chain joins TRBV6-1 to TRBJ2-7; TRBD1 might be the D (5 bases). The ends were cut back, 2 bases at V and 6 bases at J, with 14 bases in the middle. Germline loops: CDR1 MNHNS, CDR2 SASEGT. The CDR3 sequence is 14 residues long. CDR3 sequence reads: CASSESRGWVEQYV. Here the CDR3 DNA reads TGTGCCAGCAGTGAATCTAGGGGTTGGGTCGAGCAGTACGTC.

Turning to this clonotype: A much larger clone sits a single nucleotide away, making a read error possible. The V call is TRBV7-2, the J call TRBJ1-5, with D unclear. The germline V gene has CDR1 SGHTA and CDR2 FQGNSA. The CDR3 is 16 residues long. Trimming left V 2 bases short and J 3 bases short, with 14 bases between. This CDR3 reads CASSLIQGFNNQPQHF. The CDR3 DNA reads as TGTGCCAGCAGCTTAATTCAAGGATTTAACAATCAGCCCCAGCATTTT.

The chain combines TRBV6-1 with TRBJ2-1; perhaps TRBD1 as D (6 bases). The length of the CDR3 is 17 residues. Per germline, CDR1 MNHNS and CDR2 SASEGT. The V end was cut by 1 base, the J end by 5 bases, with 18 bases between. In DNA form, the CDR3 reads TGTGCCAGCAGTGAAGAGAGGGGGACCGCCCTCAACAATGAGCAGTTCTTC. This codes for CASSEERGTALNNEQFF.

V usage is TRBV12-5 and J usage is TRBJ1-1, with 8 bases matching TRBD1. The CDR3 contains 18 residues. Germline V lookup: CDR1 LGHNT, CDR2 FRNRAP. The trim removed 0 bases at V and 3 bases at J, leaving 12 bases unmatched. The CDR3 sequence is CASGLVPVPGGRDTEAFF. Written as DNA, the CDR3 is TGTGCTAGTGGTTTGGTACCGGTTCCAGGGGGCCGGGACACTGAAGCTTTCTTT.

The chain has TRBV10-3 and TRBJ2-7, with 11 bases lining up with TRBD1. The V segment lost 6 bases and the J segment 2 bases; nucleotides outside the gene matches: 3. CDR1 and CDR2 from the germline V gene are ENHRY and SYGVKD. This CDR3 has 14 amino acids. DNA of the CDR3: TGTGCCATCAGGGGGACAGGGGGGGCCTACGAGCAGTACTTC. Translated: CAIRGTGGAYEQYF.